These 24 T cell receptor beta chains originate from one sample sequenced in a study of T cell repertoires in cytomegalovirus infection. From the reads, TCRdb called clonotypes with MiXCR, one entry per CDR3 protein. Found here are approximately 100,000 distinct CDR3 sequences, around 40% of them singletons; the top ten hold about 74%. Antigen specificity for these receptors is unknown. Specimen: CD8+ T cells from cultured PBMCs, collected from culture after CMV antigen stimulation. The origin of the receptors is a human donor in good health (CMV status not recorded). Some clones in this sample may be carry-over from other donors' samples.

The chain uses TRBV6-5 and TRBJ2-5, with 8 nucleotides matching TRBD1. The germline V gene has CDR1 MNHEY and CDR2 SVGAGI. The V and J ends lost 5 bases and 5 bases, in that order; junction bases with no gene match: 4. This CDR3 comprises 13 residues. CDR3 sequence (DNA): TGTGCCAGCAGTCCAGGGGGCCTGGAGACCCAGTACTTC. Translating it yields CASSPGGLETQYF.

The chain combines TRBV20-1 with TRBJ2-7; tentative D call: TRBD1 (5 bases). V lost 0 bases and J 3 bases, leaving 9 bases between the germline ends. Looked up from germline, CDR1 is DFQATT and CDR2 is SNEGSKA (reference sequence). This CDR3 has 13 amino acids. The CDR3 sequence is CSARDLQGYEQYF. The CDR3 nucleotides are TGCAGTGCTAGAGATCTGCAGGGCTACGAGCAGTACTTC.

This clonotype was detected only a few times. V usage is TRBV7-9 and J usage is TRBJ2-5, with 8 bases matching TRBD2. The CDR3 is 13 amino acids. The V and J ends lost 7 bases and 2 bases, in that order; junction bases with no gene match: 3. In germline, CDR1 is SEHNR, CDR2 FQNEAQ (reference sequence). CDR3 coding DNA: TGTGCCAGCACGGGGGGGCTACAAGAGACCCAGTACTTC. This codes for CASTGGLQETQYF.

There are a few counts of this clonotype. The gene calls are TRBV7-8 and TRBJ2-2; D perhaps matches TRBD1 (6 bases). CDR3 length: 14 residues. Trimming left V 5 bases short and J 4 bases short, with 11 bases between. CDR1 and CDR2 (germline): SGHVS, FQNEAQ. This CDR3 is CASSQDRSTGELFF. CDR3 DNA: TGTGCCAGCAGCCAGGACAGATCCACCGGGGAGCTGTTTTTT.

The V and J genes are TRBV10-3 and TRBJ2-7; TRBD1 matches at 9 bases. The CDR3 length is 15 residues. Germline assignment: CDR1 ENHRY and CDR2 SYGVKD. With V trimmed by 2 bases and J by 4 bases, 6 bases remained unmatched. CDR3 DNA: TGTGCCATCAGTGAGGGGACAGGGAAGAGGTACGAGCAGTACTTC. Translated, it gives CAISEGTGKRYEQYF.

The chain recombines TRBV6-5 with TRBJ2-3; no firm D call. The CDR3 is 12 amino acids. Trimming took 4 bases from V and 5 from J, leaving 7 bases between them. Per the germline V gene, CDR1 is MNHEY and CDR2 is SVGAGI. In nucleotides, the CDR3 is TGTGCCAGCAGTTTCGTGGGAGATACGCAGTATTTT. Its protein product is CASSFVGDTQYF.

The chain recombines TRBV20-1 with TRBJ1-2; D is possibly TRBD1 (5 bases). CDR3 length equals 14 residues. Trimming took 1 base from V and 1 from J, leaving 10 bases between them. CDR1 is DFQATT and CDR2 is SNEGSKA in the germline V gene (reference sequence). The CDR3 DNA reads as TGCAGTGCTAGAGGGCAGGGAAATAACTATGGCTACACCTTC. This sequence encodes CSARGQGNNYGYTF.

The CDR3 loop reads CASSDRDRGSDTQYF. CDR3 in DNA: TGTGCCAGCAGCGACCGGGACAGGGGATCAGATACGCAGTATTTT. The V gene is TRBV6-2 or TRBV6-3, the J gene TRBJ2-3; 10 nucleotides line up with TRBD1. This CDR3 comprises 15 residues. Trimming took 6 bases from V and 4 from J; bases not matched to a gene: 7. Germline V gives CDR1 MNHEY, CDR2 SVGEGT.

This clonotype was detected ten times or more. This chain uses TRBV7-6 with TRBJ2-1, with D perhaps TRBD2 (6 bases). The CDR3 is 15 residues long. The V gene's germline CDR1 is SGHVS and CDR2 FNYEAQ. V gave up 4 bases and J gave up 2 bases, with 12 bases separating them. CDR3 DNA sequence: TGTGCCAGCAGCTCTCTAGCGAGTACCTACAATGAGCAGTTCTTC. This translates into CASSSLASTYNEQFF.

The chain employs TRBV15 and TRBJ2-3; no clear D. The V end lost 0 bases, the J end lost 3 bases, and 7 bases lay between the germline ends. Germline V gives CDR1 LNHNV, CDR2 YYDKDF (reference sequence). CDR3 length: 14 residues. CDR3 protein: CATSRELETDTQYF. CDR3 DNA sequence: TGTGCCACCAGCAGAGAACTCGAGACAGATACGCAGTATTTT.

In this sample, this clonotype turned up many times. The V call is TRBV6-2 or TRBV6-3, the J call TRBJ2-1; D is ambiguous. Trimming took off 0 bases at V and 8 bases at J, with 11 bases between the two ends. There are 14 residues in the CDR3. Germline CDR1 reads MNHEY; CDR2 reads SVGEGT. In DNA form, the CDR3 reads TGTGCCAGCAGTTACTCGGATGACATTTATGAGCAGTTCTTC. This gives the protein CASSYSDDIYEQFF.

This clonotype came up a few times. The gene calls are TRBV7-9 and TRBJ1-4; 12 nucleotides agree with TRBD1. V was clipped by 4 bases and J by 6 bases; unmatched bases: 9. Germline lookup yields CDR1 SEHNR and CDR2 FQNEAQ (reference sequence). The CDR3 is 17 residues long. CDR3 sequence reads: CASSSRDRGLWDEKLFF. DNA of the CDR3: TGTGCCAGCAGCTCCCGGGACAGGGGGCTCTGGGATGAAAAACTGTTTTTT. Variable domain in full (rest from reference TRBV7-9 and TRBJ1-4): DTGVSQNPRHKITKRGQNVTFRCDPISEHNRLYWYRQTLGQGPEFLTYFQNEAQLEKSRLLSDRFSAERPKGSFSTLEIQRTEQGDSAMYLCASSSRDRGLWDEKLFFGSGTQLSVL.

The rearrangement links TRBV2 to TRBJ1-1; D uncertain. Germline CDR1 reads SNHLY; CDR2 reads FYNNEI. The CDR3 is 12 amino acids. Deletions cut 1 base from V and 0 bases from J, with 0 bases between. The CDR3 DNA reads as TGTGCCAGCAGTGAAGTGAACACTGAAGCTTTCTTT. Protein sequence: CASSEVNTEAFF. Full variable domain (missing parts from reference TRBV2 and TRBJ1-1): EPEVTQTPSHQVTQMGQEVILRCVPISNHLYFYWYRQILGQKVEFLVSFYNNEISEKSEIFDDQFSVERPDGSNFTLKIRSTKLEDSAMYFCASSEVNTEAFFGQGTRLTVV.

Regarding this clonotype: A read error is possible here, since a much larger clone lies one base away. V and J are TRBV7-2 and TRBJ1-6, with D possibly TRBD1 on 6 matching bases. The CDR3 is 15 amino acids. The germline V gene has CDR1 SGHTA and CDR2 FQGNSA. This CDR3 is CANSLGGGGNSPLHF. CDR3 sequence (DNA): TGTGCCAACAGCTTAGGAGGGGGTGGGAATTCACCCCTCCACTTT. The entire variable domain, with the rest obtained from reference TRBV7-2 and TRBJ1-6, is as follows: GAGVSQSPSNKVTEKGKDVELRCDPISGHTALYWYRQSLGQGLEFLIYFQGNSAPDKSGLPSDRFSAERTGGSVSTLTIQRTQQEDSAVYLCANSLGGGGNSPLHFGNGTRLTVT.

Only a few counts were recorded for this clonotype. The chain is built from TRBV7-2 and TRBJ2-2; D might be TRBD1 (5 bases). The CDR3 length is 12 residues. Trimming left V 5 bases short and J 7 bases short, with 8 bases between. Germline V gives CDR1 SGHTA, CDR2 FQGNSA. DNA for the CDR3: TGTGCCAGCAGCCTAGACAGCGGGGAGCTGTTTTTT. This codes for CASSLDSGELFF.

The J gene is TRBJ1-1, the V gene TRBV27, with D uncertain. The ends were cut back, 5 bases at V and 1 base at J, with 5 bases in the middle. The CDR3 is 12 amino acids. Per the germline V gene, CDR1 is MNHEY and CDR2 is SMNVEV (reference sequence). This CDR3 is CASSDRNTEAFF. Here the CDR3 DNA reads TGTGCCAGCAGTGATAGGAACACTGAAGCTTTCTTT.

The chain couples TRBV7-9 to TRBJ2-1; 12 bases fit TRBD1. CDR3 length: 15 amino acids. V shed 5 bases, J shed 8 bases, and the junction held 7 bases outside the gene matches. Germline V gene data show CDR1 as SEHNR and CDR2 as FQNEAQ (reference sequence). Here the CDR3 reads CASSRGQGASDEQFF. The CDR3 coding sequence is TGTGCCAGCAGCCGGGGACAGGGGGCATCCGATGAGCAGTTCTTC.

DNA for the CDR3: TGTGCCAGCAGCGCGGGACAGGGGCTCGAAGCTTTCTTT. It specifies CASSAGQGLEAFF. This chain joins TRBV5-4 and TRBJ1-1, with 10 bases that match TRBD1. J lost 8 bases, V lost 4 bases, and 5 bases had no gene match. CDR1 SGHNT and CDR2 YYREEE come from the germline V gene (reference sequence). The CDR3 sequence is 13 residues long.

The DNA of the CDR3 is TGTGCCAGCAGTGAAGCGGACCTGAACGCCGTCTACGAGCAGTACTTC. Translating it yields CASSEADLNAVYEQYF. The V and J genes are TRBV2 and TRBJ2-7, with D unclear. V dropped 0 bases and J dropped 3 bases, with 15 bases sitting between them. The germline gives CDR1 SNHLY, CDR2 FYNNEI. This CDR3 spans 16 amino acids.

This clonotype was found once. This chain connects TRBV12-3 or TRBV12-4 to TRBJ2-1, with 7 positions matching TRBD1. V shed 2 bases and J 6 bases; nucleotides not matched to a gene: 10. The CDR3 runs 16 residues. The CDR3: CASSLNLGQFLNEQFF. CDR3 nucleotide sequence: TGTGCCAGCAGTTTAAATCTGGGACAGTTCCTCAATGAGCAGTTCTTC.

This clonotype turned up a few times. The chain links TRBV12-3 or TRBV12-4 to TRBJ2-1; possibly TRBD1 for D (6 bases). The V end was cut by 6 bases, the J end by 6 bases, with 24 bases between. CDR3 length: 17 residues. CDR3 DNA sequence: TGTGCCAGCAGCCGCGGCTCAGGGGCAGGGGATAGCAATGAGCAGTTCTTC. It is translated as CASSRGSGAGDSNEQFF.

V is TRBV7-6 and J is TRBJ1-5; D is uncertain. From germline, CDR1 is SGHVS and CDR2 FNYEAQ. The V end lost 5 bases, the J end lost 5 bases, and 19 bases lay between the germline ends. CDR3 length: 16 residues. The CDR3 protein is CASSPFLGLDDQPQHF. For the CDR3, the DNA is TGTGCCAGCAGCCCCTTCTTAGGGTTGGATGATCAGCCCCAGCATTTT.

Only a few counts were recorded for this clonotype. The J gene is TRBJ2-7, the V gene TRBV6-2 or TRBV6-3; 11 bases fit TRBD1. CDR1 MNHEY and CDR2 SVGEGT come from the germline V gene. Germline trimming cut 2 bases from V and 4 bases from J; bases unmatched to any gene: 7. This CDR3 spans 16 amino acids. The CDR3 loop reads CASSYNPGQGAYEQYF. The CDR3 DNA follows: TGTGCCAGCAGTTACAACCCAGGACAGGGGGCTTACGAGCAGTACTTC.

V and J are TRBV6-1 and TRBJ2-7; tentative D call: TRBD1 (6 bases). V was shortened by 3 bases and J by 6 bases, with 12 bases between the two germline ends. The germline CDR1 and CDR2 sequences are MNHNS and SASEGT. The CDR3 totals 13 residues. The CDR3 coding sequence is TGTGCCAGCAGTGATATCAGGGGTGTCGAGCAGTACTTC. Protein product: CASSDIRGVEQYF.